This paragraph reports one T cell receptor (beta chain). No antigen is known for it. This sample was taken from a study of regulatory T cells in long-lasting Graves disease. Study results and limitations: The researchers studied only peripheral blood, not thyroid tissue.

The CDR3 length is 14 residues. With V trimmed by 5 bases and J by 12 bases, 12 bases remained unmatched. From germline, CDR1 is MNHNS and CDR2 SASEGT. The authors built TCR beta libraries using iRepertoire HTBI primers and Arm-PCR of CDR3 regions. TCRdb fed the multiplex PCR reads into MiXCR, producing one record per CDR3 protein. The sample carries over 400,000 distinct CDR3 sequences, around 15% recorded once. Time point of the sample: newly diagnosed GD, antithyroid drugs for less than 3 months. Scientists built the TCR library using RNA that was extracted from PBMCs. An endocrinology department located in Xi'an, China, was where the patients came from. Staff drew approximately 9.9 milliliters of peripheral blood into EDTA tubes. Another study also made use of these data, one on T cells in Graves' hyperthyroidism and ophthalmopathy. As reported in that work: Each diagnosis was grounded in clinical symptoms, serum thyroxine and TRAb, thyroid ultrasound, and orbital computed tomography.

The specimen comprised peripheral blood mononuclear cells (PBMCs), sampled at new diagnosis, from a patient treated with antithyroid drugs. This chain links TRBV6-1 with TRBJ2-1, with 8 bases lining up with TRBD2. The clonotype comes from a woman in her forties or fifties with Graves disease. DNA for the CDR3: TGTGCCAGCAGTATTAGCGGGATTCCACATGGGCAGTTCTTC. Protein sequence: CASSISGIPHGQFF.